In this sample, the clone carrying this T cell receptor beta chain turned up a few times. An end of the junction differs from the germline gene, which may be a read error. The entry originates in a study of metastatic and nonmetastatic thyroid tumors. Germline lookup yields CDR1 LNHDA and CDR2 SQIVND (reference sequence). The CDR3 has 14 amino acids. None of the patients had undergone any treatment ahead of thyroid surgery. TCRdb re-clonotyped the PCR reads via MiXCR. The data contain approximately 24,000 clones, just under 15% of them seen just once; the ten biggest clones take up more than 3%. The chain recombines TRBV19 with TRBJ2-1, with D perhaps TRBD2 (6 bases). The clonotype comes from a female donor with papillary thyroid cancer or a benign thyroid nodule (not recorded which). Some clones in this sample may be carry-over from other donors' samples. The specimen sequenced was blood. DNA of the CDR3: TGTGTCAGTAGTAGGACTATCGCCCAAGGGGAGCAGTTCTTC. Its translation: CVSSRTIAQGEQFF.